This T cell receptor (beta chain) comes out of a study of CD8 T cells in ankylosing spondylitis. This clonotype was detected ten times or more. Its antigen is as yet unknown. A single record per CDR3 protein comes from TCRdb applying MiXCR to the 5' RACE reads. The sample records some 120,000 distinct CDR3 sequences, roughly 6.6% being singletons. V dropped 5 bases and J dropped 8 bases, with 12 bases sitting between them. This CDR3 is 13 amino acids long. Germline V gives CDR1 LNHNV, CDR2 YYDKDF (reference sequence). Study findings and constraints: Reports say disease-linked clones showed up significantly more in matched ankylosing spondylitis synovial fluid. A subset of motif variants has previously been described in the synovial fluid and blood of reactive arthritis. Typical of ankylosing spondylitis blood, it appeared, was a TCR beta motif of eight highly homologous variants.

This sequence joins TRBV15 and TRBJ2-2, with D perhaps matching TRBD1 (5 bases). This clonotype originated in a male donor with ankylosing spondylitis or in good health (not recorded which). The source material was blood, either unsorted or a sorted T cell fraction (not recorded which). In DNA, the CDR3 is TGTGCCACCAGCCGAAGCCCAGGGGGGGAGCTGTTTTTT. This encodes CATSRSPGGELFF.